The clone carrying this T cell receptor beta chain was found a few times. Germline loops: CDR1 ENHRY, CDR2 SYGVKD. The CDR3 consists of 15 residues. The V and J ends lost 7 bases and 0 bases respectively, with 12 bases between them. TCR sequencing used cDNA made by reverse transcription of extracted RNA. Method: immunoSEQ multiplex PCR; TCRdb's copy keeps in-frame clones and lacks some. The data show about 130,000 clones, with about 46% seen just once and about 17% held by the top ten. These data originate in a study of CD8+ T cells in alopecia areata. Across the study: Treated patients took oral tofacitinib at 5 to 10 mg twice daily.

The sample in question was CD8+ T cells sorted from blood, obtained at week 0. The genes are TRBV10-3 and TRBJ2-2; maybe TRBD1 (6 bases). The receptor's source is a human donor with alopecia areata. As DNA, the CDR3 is TGTGCCATCAACCCGGGACACGCGAACACCGGGGAGCTGTTTTTT. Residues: CAINPGHANTGELFF.